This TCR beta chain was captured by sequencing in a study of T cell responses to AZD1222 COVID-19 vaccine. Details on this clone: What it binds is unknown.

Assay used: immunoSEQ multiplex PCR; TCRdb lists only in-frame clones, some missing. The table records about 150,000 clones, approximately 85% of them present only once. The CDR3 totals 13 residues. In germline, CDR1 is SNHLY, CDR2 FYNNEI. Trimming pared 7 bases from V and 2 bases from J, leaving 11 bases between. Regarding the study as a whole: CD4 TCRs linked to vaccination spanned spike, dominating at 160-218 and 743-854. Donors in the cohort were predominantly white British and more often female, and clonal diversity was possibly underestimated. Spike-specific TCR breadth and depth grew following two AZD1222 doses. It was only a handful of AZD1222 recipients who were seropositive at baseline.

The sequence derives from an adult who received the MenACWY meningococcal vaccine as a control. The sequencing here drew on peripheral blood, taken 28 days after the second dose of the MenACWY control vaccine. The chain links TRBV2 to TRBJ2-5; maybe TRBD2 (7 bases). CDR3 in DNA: TGTGCCAGCAACAGGGACTATCAAGAGACCCAGTACTTC. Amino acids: CASNRDYQETQYF.